The text below deals with one T cell receptor (beta chain). Its matching antigen is unknown. Researchers ran the PCR with 60 Vbeta and 13 Jbeta primers. Clones were sequenced by immunoSEQ multiplex PCR, and TCRdb holds only the in-frame ones, with some missing. There are about 160,000 clones in the sample; approximately 82% occur only once, and approximately 1.5% lies in the top ten. The sample belongs to a study of cytomegalovirus exposure and HLA in healthy donors. Overall study results and limits: The records held CMV serostatus as the only immune exposure information.

Material for sequencing was PBMCs. The sequence derives from a male donor in good health and CMV-seronegative.

The CDR3 sequence is CASSLGTYQNEQFF. Here the CDR3 DNA reads TGTGCCAGCTCACTGGGGACTTATCAGAATGAGCAGTTCTTC. V gene TRBV18 combines with J gene TRBJ2-1; perhaps TRBD2 as D (6 bases). V dropped 4 bases and J dropped 7 bases, with 14 bases sitting between them. Germline-derived CDR1 and CDR2 are KGHSH and LQKENI. The CDR3 is 14 residues long.